These 28 T cell receptor beta chains share one sample of origin, sequenced in a study of PD-1 blockade in classical Hodgkin lymphoma. All patients relapsed after autologous stem cell transplantation, and brentuximab vedotin exposure varied. Libraries were prepared by immunoSEQ multiplex PCR; TCRdb keeps only in-frame clonotypes and omits some of them. The sample shows 70,000 or so clones, about 92% of them seen only once. Source: peripheral blood mononuclear cells (PBMCs), taken at baseline. Receptors were obtained from a human donor with classical Hodgkin lymphoma.

This clone was detected only once. The chain carries TRBV30 and TRBJ1-1; TRBD1 matches at 7 bases. After removal of 2 bases from V and 1 base from J, the junction contained 4 bases not matched to a gene. The germline V gene encodes CDR1 GTSNPN and CDR2 SVGIG (reference sequence). The CDR3 spans 14 residues. DNA for the CDR3: TGTGCCTGGAGTTTGACAGGGAGGAACACTGAAGCTTTCTTT. Protein: CAWSLTGRNTEAFF.

V usage is TRBV2 and J usage is TRBJ1-1; TRBD1 aligns across 9 bases. Per germline, CDR1 SNHLY and CDR2 FYNNEI. This CDR3 comprises 21 residues. With V trimmed by 0 bases and J by 6 bases, 23 bases remained unmatched. In DNA form, the CDR3 reads TGTGCCAGCAGTGAAGCGAGAATAACATTCCGGGACAGGGTCGCGGTCGCTGAAGCTTTCTTT. It translates to CASSEARITFRDRVAVAEAFF.

V and J are TRBV27 and TRBJ1-4, with TRBD1 matching over 7 bases. This CDR3 region has 14 residues. V lost 6 bases and J lost 5; bases outside the gene matches: 6. Germline assignment: CDR1 MNHEY and CDR2 SMNVEV (reference sequence). This CDR3 is CASRRQGINEKLFF. The CDR3 DNA reads TGTGCCAGCAGGCGACAGGGTATAAATGAAAAACTGTTTTTT.

This chain connects TRBV28 to TRBJ1-5; a weak D match, TRBD1 (5 bases). The germline V gene has CDR1 MDHEN and CDR2 SYDVKM. The CDR3 sequence is 14 residues long. V was trimmed by 7 bases and J by 7 bases, leaving 17 bases between them. The chain's CDR3 is CASIVGGEGQPQHF. CDR3 nucleotide sequence: TGTGCCAGCATCGTGGGGGGAGAGGGGCAGCCCCAGCATTTT.

The chain joins TRBV7-9 to TRBJ2-5; D gene ambiguous. The V gene's germline CDR1 is SEHNR and CDR2 FQNEAQ (reference sequence). The CDR3 extends over 16 amino acids. V shed 3 bases and J shed 5 bases, with 19 bases lying between them. In DNA, the CDR3 is TGTGCCAGCAGCTTTTCTCGAGTTGACGAGGAGGAGACCCAGTACTTC. It specifies CASSFSRVDEEETQYF.

The chain recombines TRBV2 with TRBJ2-2; D not resolved. V lost 2 bases and J 1 base, leaving 8 bases between the germline ends. This CDR3 spans 15 amino acids. CDR1 and CDR2 from the germline V gene are SNHLY and FYNNEI. The CDR3 region is CASSEWVGNTGELFF. Written as DNA, the CDR3 is TGTGCCAGCAGTGAATGGGTAGGGAACACCGGGGAGCTGTTTTTT.

The chain has TRBV25-1 and TRBJ2-3, with D possibly matching TRBD2 (5 bases). Trimming shortened V by 4 bases and J by 3 bases, and 11 bases separated the two germline ends. Germline-derived CDR1 and CDR2 are MGHDK and SYGVNS. The CDR3 has 14 amino acids. In DNA form, the CDR3 reads TGTGCCAGCAGTGCCGGGATGGGTACAGATACGCAGTATTTT. Its translation is CASSAGMGTDTQYF.

V and J are TRBV2 and TRBJ2-7, with 12 nucleotides matching TRBD1. J was trimmed by 4 bases and V by 6 bases; bases with no gene match: 10. The CDR3 sequence is 16 residues long. Per germline, CDR1 SNHLY and CDR2 FYNNEI. CDR3 coding DNA: TGTGCCAGCAGGCCGGGACAGGGGGCATTAGCGTACGAGCAGTACTTC. Residues: CASRPGQGALAYEQYF.

V usage is TRBV28 and J usage is TRBJ1-1, with D uncertain. Germline CDR1 MDHEN, CDR2 SYDVKM. Trimming removed 6 bases at V and 0 bases at J, with 17 bases between. This CDR3 is 16 amino acids long. The DNA for the CDR3 is TGTGCCAGCAGCTACATGGCGCTTTCAATGAACACTGAAGCTTTCTTT. It encodes CASSYMALSMNTEAFF. The full variable domain, in which reference TRBV28 and TRBJ1-1 provide the parts outside the CDR3, is DVKVTQSSRYLVKRTGEKVFLECVQDMDHENMFWYRQDPGLGLRLIYFSYDVKMKEKGDIPEGYSVSREKKERFSLILESASTNQTSMYLCASSYMALSMNTEAFFGQGTRLTVV.

The chain is built from TRBV7-2 and TRBJ2-3; 8 positions match TRBD2. In germline, CDR1 is SGHTA, CDR2 FQGNSA. The V segment lost 1 base and the J segment 0 bases; nucleotides outside the gene matches: 6. The CDR3 runs 17 residues. CDR3 in amino acids: CASSLVYSGKSTDTQYF. The DNA of the CDR3 is TGTGCCAGCAGCTTAGTTTATAGCGGGAAGAGCACAGATACGCAGTATTTT.

The CDR3 sequence is CASSYWRGQVDYEQYF. The CDR3 nucleotides read TGTGCCAGCAGCTACTGGCGCGGACAGGTTGACTACGAGCAGTACTTC. The rearrangement joins TRBV7-9 to TRBJ2-7, with 7 bases fitting TRBD1. The CDR3 loop spans 16 amino acids. V was clipped by 4 bases and J by 3 bases; unmatched bases: 12. Germline V gene data show CDR1 as SEHNR and CDR2 as FQNEAQ (reference sequence).

This clone came up once. This sequence joins TRBV28 and TRBJ2-6; 7 bases match TRBD1. The J segment lost 2 bases and the V segment lost 9 bases, leaving 7 bases of the junction unmatched. Germline CDR1 MDHEN, CDR2 SYDVKM. This CDR3 is built from 15 residues. CDR3 sequence: CASWDSITGANVLTF. The CDR3, as DNA: TGTGCCAGTTGGGACAGTATCACTGGGGCCAACGTCCTGACTTTC.

The chain links TRBV19 to TRBJ1-1; a weak D match, TRBD1 (5 bases). This CDR3 contains 16 residues. The germline CDR1 and CDR2 sequences are LNHDA and SQIVND (reference sequence). V lost 5 bases to trimming and J lost 5 bases, with 21 bases between them. CDR3 in DNA: TGTGCCAGTAGTCTTAATGCCCCAGTGGGGGTGACTGAAGCTTTCTTT. Encoded protein: CASSLNAPVGVTEAFF. The complete variable domain, with remaining parts taken from reference TRBV19 and TRBJ1-1, reads DGGITQSPKYLFRKEGQNVTLSCEQNLNHDAMYWYRQDPGQGLRLIYYSQIVNDFQKGDIAEGYSVSREKKESFPLTVTSAQKNPTAFYLCASSLNAPVGVTEAFFGQGTRLTVV.

CDR3 nucleotide sequence: TGTGCCAGCAGTCTAGGACAGGGCACCGGGGAGCTGTTTTTT. Amino acid sequence: CASSLGQGTGELFF. The chain uses TRBV7-9 and TRBJ2-2, with 8 nucleotides matching TRBD1. CDR1 and CDR2 (germline): SEHNR, FQNEAQ (reference sequence). The CDR3 covers 14 residues. The J segment lost 4 bases and the V segment lost 6 bases, leaving 4 bases of the junction unmatched. Variable domain in full (rest from reference TRBV7-9 and TRBJ2-2): DTGVSQNPRHKITKRGQNVTFRCDPISEHNRLYWYRQTLGQGPEFLTYFQNEAQLEKSRLLSDRFSAERPKGSFSTLEIQRTEQGDSAMYLCASSLGQGTGELFFGEGSRLTVL.

The count of this clone is one. The chain joins TRBV9 to TRBJ2-1, with no clear D. V lost 2 bases and J 1 base, leaving 10 bases between the germline ends. The CDR3 has 15 amino acids. CDR1 is SGDLS and CDR2 is YYNGEE in the germline V gene. The CDR3 reads CASSVSGPSYNEQFF. CDR3 DNA: TGTGCCAGCAGCGTTTCTGGCCCTTCCTACAATGAGCAGTTCTTC.

This chain joins TRBV6-1 and TRBJ2-5; 7 bases are shared with TRBD1. TRBJ2-7 matches the DNA end more closely, so the J call is doubtful. This CDR3 is built from 14 residues. Per germline, CDR1 MNHNS and CDR2 SASEGT. For the CDR3, the DNA is TGTGCCAGCAGTGAATTCGGGACAGCCTACGAGCAGTACTTC. This sequence encodes CASSEFGTAYEQYF.

This chain connects TRBV6-5 to TRBJ1-2, with D perhaps TRBD1 (5 bases). Deletions cut 0 bases from V and 4 bases from J, with 9 bases between. Germline CDR1 reads MNHEY; CDR2 reads SVGAGI. The CDR3 is made up of 14 amino acids. In DNA, the CDR3 is TGTGCCAGCAGTTACTCTAAGGGGACCTATGGCTACACCTTC. As protein: CASSYSKGTYGYTF.

The genes are TRBV11-2 and TRBJ2-3, with a possible D match to TRBD1 (5 bases). V was pared by 1 base and J by 1 base, with 9 bases between. CDR3 length equals 15 residues. Germline lookup yields CDR1 SGHAT and CDR2 FQNNGV. CDR3 protein: CASSLVGVRTDTQYF. The CDR3 nucleotides are TGTGCCAGCAGCTTAGTAGGGGTTCGCACAGATACGCAGTATTTT.

The CDR3 loop reads CASTRVAGDHEQFF. CDR3 bases: TGTGCCAGCACCAGGGTAGCGGGAGACCATGAGCAGTTCTTC. The chain carries TRBV7-2 and TRBJ2-1, with 9 bases matching TRBD2. V was clipped by 7 bases and J by 8 bases; unmatched bases: 9. The CDR3 consists of 14 residues. CDR1 SGHTA and CDR2 FQGNSA come from the germline V gene.

The gene calls are TRBV6-6 and TRBJ1-4; 7 nucleotides match TRBD1. The J segment lost 8 bases and the V segment lost 2 bases, leaving 8 bases of the junction unmatched. Per the germline V gene, CDR1 is MNHNY and CDR2 is SVGAGI (reference sequence). CDR3 length equals 15 residues. This chain's CDR3 is CASSYNSPGGEKLFF. CDR3 nucleotide sequence: TGTGCCAGCAGTTACAATTCCCCAGGGGGAGAAAAACTGTTTTTT.

This sequence joins TRBV7-2 and TRBJ2-3; unclear D gene. The length of the CDR3 is 13 residues. The germline V and J ends were trimmed by 1 base and 6 bases, with 8 bases remaining between them. Germline CDR1 reads SGHTA; CDR2 reads FQGNSA. CDR3 sequence reads: CASSLGLVDTQYF. The CDR3 DNA is TGTGCCAGCAGCTTAGGGCTTGTTGATACGCAGTATTTT.

V and J are TRBV6-5 and TRBJ2-7; 11 bases are a match to TRBD2. V dropped 7 bases and J dropped 2; count of bases not matched to a gene: 4. This CDR3 comprises 14 residues. Germline loops: CDR1 MNHEY, CDR2 SVGAGI. The CDR3 DNA reads TGTGCCAGCAAAGGGACTAGCGGCGCCTACGAGCAGTACTTC. Protein: CASKGTSGAYEQYF.

The chain combines TRBV18 with TRBJ1-2, with unresolved D. Germline CDR1 is KGHSH and CDR2 is LQKENI. The CDR3 length is 15 residues. V lost 1 base, J lost 8 bases, and 17 bases lay in between. The CDR3 bases are TGTGCCAGCTCACCACTGCCACTGAGACCGGAAGGCTACACCTTC. It yields the protein CASSPLPLRPEGYTF.

This chain uses TRBV6-1 with TRBJ2-5; D ambiguous. This CDR3 contains 14 residues. The V end lost 3 bases, the J end lost 4 bases, and 12 bases lay between the germline ends. Germline assignment: CDR1 MNHNS and CDR2 SASEGT. In DNA, the CDR3 is TGTGCCAGCAGTGAGACGCTTGCTGGAGAGACCCAGTACTTC. This gives the protein CASSETLAGETQYF.

The chain carries TRBV9 and TRBJ1-3, with D uncertain. The V end was cut by 4 bases, the J end by 3 bases, with 11 bases between. The length of the CDR3 is 14 residues. Germline V gene data show CDR1 as SGDLS and CDR2 as YYNGEE. The CDR3 sequence: CASSPHDLGNTIYF. The CDR3 region has the DNA TGTGCCAGCAGCCCCCACGACCTTGGAAACACCATATATTTT.

The chain joins TRBV5-1 to TRBJ2-3; possible D gene TRBD2, 6 bases. Trimming removed 0 bases from V and 1 base from J, with 18 bases in between. Germline lookup yields CDR1 SGHRS and CDR2 YFSETQ. This CDR3 has 18 residues. CDR3 bases: TGCGCCAGCAGCTTGGGTGGCGGGATCGCGCCGGGCACAGATACGCAGTATTTT. Translating gives CASSLGGGIAPGTDTQYF. Based on the CDR3 plus reference TRBV5-1 and TRBJ2-3, the full variable domain is KAGVTQTPRYLIKTRGQQVTLSCSPISGHRSVSWYQQTPGQGLQFLFEYFSETQRNKGNFPGRFSGRQFSNSRSEMNVSTLELGDSALYLCASSLGGGIAPGTDTQYFGPGTRLTVL.

This clone was counted once. The chain combines TRBV7-6 with TRBJ1-5; maybe TRBD1 (6 bases). V shed 5 bases and J shed 0 bases, with 29 bases lying between them. The germline gives CDR1 SGHVS, CDR2 FNYEAQ. This CDR3 comprises 21 residues. CDR3 in DNA: TGTGCCAGCAGCCAATTAGCCATACTACACGGGGGCCGATATAGCAATCAGCCCCAGCATTTT. Encoded protein: CASSQLAILHGGRYSNQPQHF.

Here the CDR3 reads CASSGTGVTGELFF. The CDR3 region has the DNA TGTGCCAGCAGCGGAACAGGGGTAACCGGGGAGCTGTTTTTT. The chain uses TRBV5-4 and TRBJ2-2; the match to TRBD1 covers 7 bases. The V gene's germline CDR1 is SGHNT and CDR2 YYREEE (reference sequence). After removal of 4 bases from V and 5 bases from J, the junction contained 5 bases not matched to a gene. The CDR3 totals 14 residues.